The next 23 T cell receptor beta chains were all read from a single sample in a study of cytomegalovirus exposure and HLA in healthy donors. PCR was performed using 60 Vbeta and 13 Jbeta primers. Here immunoSEQ multiplex PCR was the method, and the copy in TCRdb shows in-frame clones only, minus some. The table has about 98,000 clones, around 68% seen once. Source material: PBMCs. These receptors were taken from a man in his fifties in good health and CMV-seronegative.

This chain joins TRBV27 and TRBJ1-2; D is uncertain. The CDR3 has 12 residues. Trimming took 6 bases from V and 2 from J, leaving 7 bases between them. Germline V lookup: CDR1 MNHEY, CDR2 SMNVEV (reference sequence). As DNA, the CDR3 is TGTGCCAGCAGGCTGGGCAACTATGGCTACACCTTC. It yields the protein CASRLGNYGYTF.

The chain carries TRBV7-8 and TRBJ1-2, with TRBD1 matching 10 bases. Per germline, CDR1 SGHVS and CDR2 FQNEAQ. V shed 5 bases and J 5 bases; nucleotides not matched to a gene: 8. This CDR3 is 15 amino acids long. CDR3 nucleotide sequence: TGTGCCAGCAGCCCTCCGGGACAGGGGATGTATGGCTACACCTTC. Protein sequence: CASSPPGQGMYGYTF.

CDR3: CASSFRGGSTDTQYF. The CDR3 bases are TGTGCCAGCAGCTTCCGCGGGGGGAGCACAGATACGCAGTATTTT. The V gene is TRBV5-4, the J gene TRBJ2-3, with 8 positions matching TRBD2. The CDR3 length is 15 residues. The V gene's germline CDR1 is SGHNT and CDR2 YYREEE (reference sequence). Trimming took 2 bases from V and 0 from J; bases not matched to a gene: 2. The full variable domain, rest sourced from reference TRBV5-4 and TRBJ2-3, is ETGVTQSPTHLIKTRGQQVTLRCSSQSGHNTVSWYQQALGQGPQFIFQYYREEENGRGNFPPRFSGLQFPNYSSELNVNALELDDSALYLCASSFRGGSTDTQYFGPGTRLTVL.

This clone appeared a few times. The rearrangement uses TRBV29-1 and TRBJ2-5, with 10 bases identical to TRBD1. After removal of 6 bases from V and 11 bases from J, the junction contained 12 bases not matched to a gene. CDR1 SQVTM and CDR2 ANQGSEA come from the germline V gene. This CDR3 contains 13 residues. The CDR3 region has the DNA TGCAGCGTCCTGCGGGACAGGGGAGTAGAGCAGTACTTC. It codes for CSVLRDRGVEQYF.

The chain couples TRBV5-4 to TRBJ2-3, with D maybe TRBD1 (7 bases). This CDR3 is built from 14 residues. CDR1 SGHNT and CDR2 YYREEE come from the germline V gene (reference sequence). Trimming stripped 2 bases from V and 6 bases from J, with 13 bases between. CDR3 amino acids: CASSFGQEGDTQYF. CDR3 DNA sequence: TGTGCCAGCAGCTTTGGACAGGAGGGGGATACGCAGTATTTT.

The chain combines TRBV5-4 with TRBJ2-3; possibly TRBD1 for D (5 bases). Trimming shortened V by 2 bases and J by 0 bases, and 7 bases separated the two germline ends. This CDR3 region has 14 residues. Germline V CDR1 and CDR2: SGHNT, YYREEE (reference sequence). The CDR3 reads CASSLKGSTDTQYF. The CDR3 nucleotides read TGTGCCAGCAGCTTAAAGGGGAGCACAGATACGCAGTATTTT. Complete variable domain (other parts from reference TRBV5-4 and TRBJ2-3): ETGVTQSPTHLIKTRGQQVTLRCSSQSGHNTVSWYQQALGQGPQFIFQYYREEENGRGNFPPRFSGLQFPNYSSELNVNALELDDSALYLCASSLKGSTDTQYFGPGTRLTVL.

The chain links TRBV7-9 to TRBJ1-1; D may be TRBD1 (5 bases). This CDR3 comprises 15 residues. V gave up 1 base and J gave up 5 bases, with 14 bases separating them. The V gene's germline CDR1 is SEHNR and CDR2 FQNEAQ (reference sequence). Here the CDR3 DNA reads TGTGCCAGCAGCTTAGTCCCCCCGGAGGGGACTGAAGCTTTCTTT. It translates to CASSLVPPEGTEAFF.

This chain connects TRBV14 to TRBJ2-1; a weak D match, TRBD1 (6 bases). CDR3 size: 14 residues. Germline CDR1 SGHDN, CDR2 FVKESK. The ends were cut back, 1 base at V and 8 bases at J, with 12 bases in the middle. The CDR3 reads CASSQVMGADEQFF. In DNA form, the CDR3 reads TGTGCCAGCAGCCAAGTTATGGGGGCGGATGAGCAGTTCTTC.

The chain recombines TRBV14 with TRBJ2-7; 8 bases map to TRBD1. The germline gives CDR1 SGHDN, CDR2 FVKESK. Trimming at V came to 4 bases and at J to 3 bases, leaving 11 bases not matched to a gene. This CDR3 spans 16 amino acids. The CDR3 is CASSLLGGQANYEQYF. The CDR3 DNA sequence: TGTGCCAGCAGCCTTTTAGGGGGACAGGCGAACTACGAGCAGTACTTC.

This rearrangement joins TRBV5-8 to TRBJ2-3; the match to TRBD1 covers 9 bases. The CDR3 contains 15 residues. From germline, CDR1 is SGHTS and CDR2 YDEGEE. J lost 0 bases, V lost 4 bases, and 3 bases had no gene match. The CDR3 spells CASSRGQGSTDTQYF. The CDR3 bases are TGTGCCAGCAGCCGAGGACAGGGGAGCACAGATACGCAGTATTTT.

The chain joins TRBV4-3 to TRBJ1-5, with unresolved D. Germline CDR1 reads LGHNA; CDR2 reads YSLEER. V dropped 0 bases and J dropped 2 bases, with 5 bases sitting between them. CDR3 length equals 14 residues. The CDR3 protein is CASSQDSGNQPQHF. The CDR3 nucleotides read TGCGCCAGCAGCCAAGACTCCGGCAATCAGCCCCAGCATTTT.

About this clone: The sample holds other DNA sequences that translate to the same CDR3. The V gene is TRBV9, the J gene TRBJ2-1; 7 bases are a match to TRBD1. Germline CDR1 and CDR2: SGDLS and YYNGEE. With 3 bases clipped from V and 3 bases from J, the junction kept 9 bases outside the gene matches. The CDR3 covers 16 residues. The CDR3 sequence: CASSGHTGDDYNEQFF. DNA of the CDR3: TGTGCCAGCAGCGGACATACAGGGGACGACTACAATGAGCAGTTCTTC. The whole variable domain, remainder taken from reference TRBV9 and TRBJ2-1, is DSGVTQTPKHLITATGQRVTLRCSPRSGDLSVYWYQQSLDQGLQFLIQYYNGEERAKGNILERFSAQQFPDLHSELNLSSLELGDSALYFCASSGHTGDDYNEQFFGPGTRLTVL.

V gene TRBV15 combines with J gene TRBJ2-1, with 8 bases fitting TRBD2. In germline, CDR1 is LNHNV, CDR2 YYDKDF (reference sequence). This CDR3 contains 15 residues. V lost 0 bases to trimming and J lost 3 bases; unmatched junction nucleotides: 1. The CDR3 DNA follows: TGTGCCACCAGCAGAGAACTAGCGGTCTACAATGAGCAGTTCTTC. This encodes CATSRELAVYNEQFF.

V and J are TRBV28 and TRBJ1-5, with 7 bases identical to TRBD1. The CDR3 is 14 amino acids. V dropped 5 bases and J dropped 2; count of bases not matched to a gene: 3. CDR1 is MDHEN and CDR2 is SYDVKM in the germline V gene. The CDR3 region has the DNA TGTGCCAGCAGTCTCGGACAGGGCAATCAGCCCCAGCATTTT. Protein product: CASSLGQGNQPQHF.

Turning to this clone: Other DNA sequences in the same sample also yield this CDR3. The V and J genes are TRBV7-8 and TRBJ2-2, with 7 bases lining up with TRBD1. CDR3 size: 15 residues. Germline V lookup: CDR1 SGHVS, CDR2 FQNEAQ. J was trimmed by 4 bases and V by 6 bases; bases with no gene match: 8. The CDR3 sequence: CASREQGIGTGELFF. CDR3 DNA: TGTGCCAGCAGAGAACAGGGGATCGGCACCGGGGAGCTGTTTTTT.

The gene calls are TRBV5-5 and TRBJ1-6; D is unclear. Germline values: CDR1 SGHKS, CDR2 YYEKEE (reference sequence). The germline V and J ends were trimmed by 0 bases and 0 bases, with 10 bases remaining between them. The CDR3 is 17 residues long. For the CDR3, the DNA is TGTGCCAGCAGCTTGGTCTGGGCGAGCTCCTATAATTCACCCCTCCACTTT. Translating it yields CASSLVWASSYNSPLHF.

This chain links TRBV28 with TRBJ1-2; TRBD1 matches 10 bases. There are 15 residues in the CDR3. With V trimmed by 4 bases and J by 3 bases, 5 bases remained unmatched. Germline V CDR1 and CDR2: MDHEN, SYDVKM. In DNA, the CDR3 is TGTGCCAGCAGTTCCACCGGGACAGGGGACTATGGCTACACCTTC. This translates into CASSSTGTGDYGYTF.

This clone has a handful of counts. V is TRBV4-3 and J is TRBJ2-3; 10 bases are a match to TRBD2. CDR3 length: 16 amino acids. Trimming at V came to 2 bases and at J to 2 bases, leaving 4 bases not matched to a gene. CDR1 and CDR2 (germline): LGHNA, YSLEER. CDR3 residues: CASSQIAGGVTDTQYF. The CDR3 DNA is TGCGCCAGCAGCCAAATAGCGGGGGGCGTCACAGATACGCAGTATTTT.

The rearrangement uses TRBV6-6 and TRBJ1-5; no firm D call. Germline values: CDR1 MNHNY, CDR2 SVGAGI (reference sequence). V lost 10 bases and J 5 bases, leaving 18 bases between the germline ends. The CDR3 consists of 14 residues. The CDR3 sequence is CATSESRGDQPQHF. CDR3 coding DNA: TGTGCCACCTCAGAATCCCGGGGAGATCAGCCCCAGCATTTT.

This clone occurred a few times. J is TRBJ1-1 and V is TRBV5-8, with D maybe TRBD1 (6 bases). The V end was cut by 7 bases, the J end by 0 bases, with 10 bases between. Germline loops: CDR1 SGHTS, CDR2 YDEGEE. The CDR3 has 13 amino acids. The CDR3 here is CASGDRLNTEAFF. Here the CDR3 DNA reads TGTGCCAGCGGAGACAGGCTGAACACTGAAGCTTTCTTT.

This chain uses TRBV15 with TRBJ1-2, with 8 nucleotides matching TRBD1. Germline-derived CDR1 and CDR2 are LNHNV and YYDKDF (reference sequence). The CDR3 totals 15 residues. V lost 5 bases and J lost 7; bases outside the gene matches: 12. The CDR3 coding sequence is TGTGCCACCAGCCCCGAGCGGGCAGGGGGCTTTGGCTACACCTTC. Protein sequence: CATSPERAGGFGYTF.

This rearrangement joins TRBV29-1 to TRBJ2-7, with a tentative D call TRBD1 (6 bases). CDR1 is SQVTM and CDR2 is ANQGSEA in the germline V gene. CDR3 length equals 13 residues. Deletions cut 4 bases from V and 0 bases from J, with 10 bases between. CDR3 DNA: TGCAGCGTTGTGGCAGGGGACTCCTACGAGCAGTACTTC. As protein: CSVVAGDSYEQYF.

In DNA, the CDR3 is TGCGCCAGCGGACAAGGCTATGGCTACACCTTC. This codes for CASGQGYGYTF. The chain links TRBV5-1 to TRBJ1-2, with a weak D call TRBD1 (5 bases). The V gene lost 7 bases and the J gene lost 4 bases, with 8 bases spanning the gap. CDR1 is SGHRS and CDR2 is YFSETQ in the germline V gene. The CDR3 totals 11 residues.